These 28 T cell receptor beta chains came from one sample sequenced in a study of type 1 regulatory T cells. These receptors lack a known antigen. TCRdb processed the reads anew with MiXCR; each CDR3 protein has one entry. Of about 67,000 distinct CDR3 sequences listed, about 48% were seen once; the top ten hold more than 2%. Sample: cultured non-Tr1 T cells, either the whole culture or a sorted T cell fraction (not recorded which). These receptors originate from a human donor in good health.

The gene calls are TRBV7-2 and TRBJ2-7; 7 bases map to TRBD2. V shed 1 base, J shed 6 bases, and the junction held 9 bases outside the gene matches. The CDR3 length is 15 residues. Germline CDR1 and CDR2: SGHTA and FQGNSA. CDR3 DNA sequence: TGTGCCAGCAGCTTAGGACTAGCTTTCAAAGTCGAGCAGTACTTC. This encodes CASSLGLAFKVEQYF.

J is TRBJ2-2 and V is TRBV7-2; D is unclear. The CDR3 contains 13 residues. Germline V gene data show CDR1 as SGHTA and CDR2 as FQGNSA. Deletions cut 4 bases from V and 7 bases from J, with 10 bases between. CDR3 DNA sequence: TGTGCCAGCAGCTCCCCGAAGGTCGGGGAGCTGTTTTTT. Protein: CASSSPKVGELFF. Based on the CDR3 plus reference TRBV7-2 and TRBJ2-2, the full variable domain is GAGVSQSPSNKVTEKGKDVELRCDPISGHTALYWYRQSLGQGLEFLIYFQGNSAPDKSGLPSDRFSAERTGGSVSTLTIQRTQQEDSAVYLCASSSPKVGELFFGEGSRLTVL.

This clonotype was counted between two and nine times. This chain connects TRBV6-6 to TRBJ2-1; TRBD2 matches at 8 bases. Germline V CDR1 and CDR2: MNHNY, SVGAGI (reference sequence). CDR3 length: 14 residues. The trim removed 6 bases at V and 8 bases at J, leaving 9 bases unmatched. This chain's CDR3 is CASRHTSGGDEQFF. CDR3 DNA sequence: TGTGCCAGCAGACACACTAGCGGCGGGGATGAGCAGTTCTTC.

This chain joins TRBV5-4 and TRBJ2-3, with 8 bases identical to TRBD2. Germline assignment: CDR1 SGHNT and CDR2 YYREEE (reference sequence). This CDR3 is 16 amino acids long. The J segment lost 6 bases and the V segment lost 2 bases, leaving 11 bases of the junction unmatched. CDR3 protein: CASSFGPRRGVDTQYF. The CDR3 DNA follows: TGTGCCAGCAGCTTCGGCCCTCGGCGGGGGGTGGATACGCAGTATTTT.

V is TRBV3-1 and J is TRBJ1-1, with D perhaps TRBD1 (6 bases). Per germline, CDR1 LGHDT and CDR2 YNNKEL (reference sequence). The CDR3 totals 14 residues. V gave up 0 bases and J gave up 10 bases, with 15 bases separating them. The CDR3 region is CASSQDAGDLGAFF. CDR3 in DNA: TGTGCCAGCAGCCAAGATGCAGGGGACCTCGGAGCTTTCTTT.

The chain joins TRBV28 to TRBJ1-3; no reliable D call. The CDR3 loop spans 16 amino acids. Germline V gene data show CDR1 as MDHEN and CDR2 as SYDVKM. V gave up 6 bases and J gave up 2 bases, with 17 bases separating them. CDR3: CASSPGGIKPGNTIYF. DNA of the CDR3: TGTGCCAGCAGCCCAGGCGGAATAAAGCCTGGAAACACCATATATTTT.

This clonotype has only a few counts. The rearrangement links TRBV20-1 to TRBJ2-7, with TRBD1 matching over 11 bases. This CDR3 spans 13 amino acids. After removal of 6 bases from V and 5 bases from J, the junction contained 6 bases not matched to a gene. From germline, CDR1 is DFQATT and CDR2 SNEGSKA (reference sequence). CDR3 residues: CSAPGQGVDEQYF. In DNA form, the CDR3 reads TGCAGTGCGCCGGGACAGGGGGTCGACGAGCAGTACTTC.

This clonotype is deemed medium-sized. The chain has TRBV3-1 and TRBJ1-1; D might be TRBD1 (5 bases). The V end lost 3 bases, the J end lost 7 bases, and 9 bases lay between the germline ends. Germline values: CDR1 LGHDT, CDR2 YNNKEL (reference sequence). The CDR3 length is 12 residues. This chain's CDR3 is CASSHGGIEAFF. The CDR3 DNA follows: TGTGCCAGCAGCCACGGGGGGATTGAAGCTTTCTTT.

This clonotype was seen a handful of times. The chain couples TRBV5-6 to TRBJ2-5, with D possibly matching TRBD2 (5 bases). This CDR3 contains 14 residues. Germline V gene data show CDR1 as SGHDT and CDR2 as YYEEEE. Trimming took off 6 bases at V and 4 bases at J, with 16 bases between the two ends. The CDR3 DNA is TGTGCCAGCAACCTGGGAGCTAGTAGAGAGACCCAGTACTTC. It is translated as CASNLGASRETQYF.

This rearrangement joins TRBV5-1 to TRBJ2-5; TRBD2 matches at 11 bases. CDR1 is SGHRS and CDR2 is YFSETQ in the germline V gene. This CDR3 is 19 amino acids long. V lost 4 bases, J lost 1 base, and 15 bases stayed unmatched. This CDR3 reads CASSPGRLAGGPFQETQYF. CDR3 DNA sequence: TGCGCCAGCAGCCCCGGTCGGCTAGCGGGGGGACCTTTCCAAGAGACCCAGTACTTC.

As to this clonotype: A much larger clone differs by one base, so this may be a read error. V gene TRBV5-1 combines with J gene TRBJ2-3; a weak D match, TRBD1 (5 bases). V dropped 6 bases and J dropped 2 bases, with 7 bases sitting between them. The CDR3 contains 12 residues. Germline assignment: CDR1 SGHRS and CDR2 YFSETQ. The CDR3 sequence is CASIRDTDTQYF. The CDR3, as DNA: TGCGCCAGCATCAGGGACACAGATACGCAGTATTTT.

V is TRBV7-9 and J is TRBJ1-5; D possibly corresponds to TRBD1 (5 bases). The ends were cut back, 4 bases at V and 3 bases at J, with 16 bases in the middle. Germline loops: CDR1 SEHNR, CDR2 FQNEAQ (reference sequence). The length of the CDR3 is 16 residues. CDR3 region: CASSSDKGWVNQPQHF. The DNA of the CDR3 is TGTGCCAGCAGCTCGGACAAGGGTTGGGTCAATCAGCCCCAGCATTTT. The full variable domain, rest sourced from reference TRBV7-9 and TRBJ1-5, is DTGVSQNPRHKITKRGQNVTFRCDPISEHNRLYWYRQTLGQGPEFLTYFQNEAQLEKSRLLSDRFSAERPKGSFSTLEIQRTEQGDSAMYLCASSSDKGWVNQPQHFGDGTRLSIL.

The genes are TRBV28 and TRBJ2-3; D remains unclear. The V end lost 8 bases, the J end lost 2 bases, and 8 bases lay between the germline ends. CDR1 is MDHEN and CDR2 is SYDVKM in the germline V gene. This CDR3 spans 12 amino acids. CDR3 DNA: TGTGCCAGCGGCCGATACACAGATACGCAGTATTTT. This gives the protein CASGRYTDTQYF.

The rearrangement uses TRBV2 and TRBJ1-6; a possible D gene is TRBD1 (6 bases). Trimming removed 3 bases from V and 6 bases from J, with 9 bases in between. This CDR3 region has 14 residues. CDR1 is SNHLY and CDR2 is FYNNEI in the germline V gene. The CDR3 here is CASSDWTVNSPLHF. DNA for the CDR3: TGTGCCAGCAGTGATTGGACAGTTAATTCACCCCTCCACTTT.

V is TRBV5-6 and J is TRBJ1-1; D call uncertain. Germline loops: CDR1 SGHDT, CDR2 YYEEEE. Trimming removed 6 bases from V and 2 bases from J, with 11 bases in between. The CDR3 length is 13 residues. The CDR3 DNA follows: TGTGCCAGCAAGGGCAGAAAAAACACTGAAGCTTTCTTT. Encoded protein: CASKGRKNTEAFF.

This chain joins TRBV7-6 and TRBJ2-3; possibly TRBD2 for D (5 bases). The CDR3 runs 16 residues. V was trimmed by 1 base and J by 3 bases, leaving 14 bases between them. CDR1 is SGHVS and CDR2 is FNYEAQ in the germline V gene. The CDR3 nucleotides read TGTGCCAGCAGCTTAGGACGGCTGTCGGGGACAGATACGCAGTATTTT. Translation gives CASSLGRLSGTDTQYF.

CDR3 region: CASSVLGGSDTQYF. The CDR3 DNA reads TGTGCCAGCAGTGTTCTGGGGGGGTCAGATACGCAGTATTTT. V is TRBV2 and J is TRBJ2-3; 7 positions agree with TRBD2. The CDR3 is 14 amino acids. Germline lookup yields CDR1 SNHLY and CDR2 FYNNEI. With V trimmed by 4 bases and J by 4 bases, 5 bases remained unmatched.

The table lists this clonotype with a count of one. In DNA form, the CDR3 reads TGTGCCAGCAGCTTTAAACAGGGGTTCGGAAAAGAGACCCAGTACTTC. Translating it yields CASSFKQGFGKETQYF. The genes are TRBV5-6 and TRBJ2-5; 7 bases are a match to TRBD1. Trimming at V came to 2 bases and at J to 3 bases, leaving 10 bases not matched to a gene. The CDR3 is 16 residues long. In germline, CDR1 is SGHDT, CDR2 YYEEEE.

This clonotype was picked up a small number of times. DNA of the CDR3: TGCAGTGCTAGAACCCCCGGCTCCTACAATGAGCAGTTCTTC. It is translated as CSARTPGSYNEQFF. This sequence joins TRBV20-1 and TRBJ2-1, with D uncertain. CDR1 is DFQATT, CDR2 SNEGSKA, per germline (reference sequence). The CDR3 contains 14 residues. The V gene lost 2 bases and the J gene lost 0 bases, with 8 bases spanning the gap.

The V and J genes are TRBV2 and TRBJ2-1, with a weak D call TRBD1 (6 bases). Germline CDR1 SNHLY, CDR2 FYNNEI. The CDR3 sequence is 15 residues long. V dropped 6 bases and J dropped 0 bases, with 12 bases sitting between them. DNA for the CDR3: TGTGCCAGCAGGGTACAGGGTGGCTCCTACAATGAGCAGTTCTTC. This codes for CASRVQGGSYNEQFF.

The J gene is TRBJ1-4, the V gene TRBV6-6, with TRBD1 matching over 11 bases. The germline V gene has CDR1 MNHNY and CDR2 SVGAGI (reference sequence). The CDR3 sequence is 20 residues long. The V gene end was trimmed by 1 base and the J gene end by 0 bases; junction bases not matched to a gene: 10. CDR3 loop: CASSYFGQGAILATNEKLFF. DNA of the CDR3: TGTGCCAGCAGTTACTTTGGACAGGGGGCAATTTTGGCAACTAATGAAAAACTGTTTTTT.

The chain uses TRBV7-9 and TRBJ2-7; D gene uncertain. Deletions cut 6 bases from V and 2 bases from J, with 14 bases between. Germline V CDR1 and CDR2: SEHNR, FQNEAQ (reference sequence). CDR3 length: 14 residues. The CDR3 bases are TGTGCCAGCAGACATATGGACCGTACCTACGAGCAGTACTTC. Its protein product is CASRHMDRTYEQYF.

The rearrangement uses TRBV29-1 and TRBJ1-2; D is unresolved. The CDR3 contains 12 residues. V was clipped by 7 bases and J by 6 bases, with 15 bases between them. Germline loops: CDR1 SQVTM, CDR2 ANQGSEA. DNA for the CDR3: TGCAGCGCATCGCCTGACGAGAATGGCTACACCTTC. Translation gives CSASPDENGYTF.

Of note for this clonotype: This may come from a read error, since a much larger clone is one base off. Likely a read error: the CDR3 ends without its conserved phenylalanine or tryptophan. V is TRBV20-1 and J is TRBJ2-7; a weak D match, TRBD1 (6 bases). Germline CDR1 is DFQATT and CDR2 is SNEGSKA (reference sequence). CDR3 length equals 15 residues. The V end lost 0 bases, the J end lost 3 bases, and 15 bases lay between the germline ends. CDR3 amino acids: CSARDQGRGSYEQYS. The CDR3 region has the DNA TGCAGTGCTAGAGATCAGGGGAGAGGCAGCTACGAGCAGTACTCC.

V usage is TRBV6-4 and J usage is TRBJ1-5; 8 bases agree with TRBD1. The CDR3 runs to 14 residues. J was trimmed by 5 bases and V by 4 bases; bases with no gene match: 4. Germline V gene lookup returns CDR1 MRHNA and CDR2 SNTAGT. The CDR3 nucleotides are TGTGCCAGCAGTGGGACAGGGAAACATCAGCCCCAGCATTTT. Protein: CASSGTGKHQPQHF.

The chain recombines TRBV5-1 with TRBJ1-1; D is undetermined. Trimming left V 4 bases short and J 1 base short, with 14 bases between. In germline, CDR1 is SGHRS, CDR2 YFSETQ. The CDR3 is 15 amino acids. The DNA of the CDR3 is TGCGCCAGCAGCGTTGGTTCAGGAACGAACACTGAAGCTTTCTTT. Residues: CASSVGSGTNTEAFF.

This clonotype was picked up a small number of times. The chain couples TRBV13 to TRBJ1-5; D may be TRBD1 (5 bases). Per the germline V gene, CDR1 is PRHDT and CDR2 is FYEKMQ (reference sequence). CDR3 size: 13 residues. Trimming removed 3 bases at V and 4 bases at J, with 7 bases between. The CDR3 is CASSFDRNQPQHF. CDR3 in DNA: TGTGCCAGCAGCTTTGACAGAAATCAGCCCCAGCATTTT.

The chain employs TRBV20-1 and TRBJ1-5; tentatively, D is TRBD1 (6 bases). V was cut by 3 bases and J by 0 bases, with 12 bases left in between. The CDR3 totals 15 residues. Per germline, CDR1 DFQATT and CDR2 SNEGSKA (reference sequence). The CDR3 loop is CSASVRGDSNQPQHF. The CDR3 DNA reads TGCAGTGCTAGCGTTAGGGGGGATAGCAATCAGCCCCAGCATTTT.